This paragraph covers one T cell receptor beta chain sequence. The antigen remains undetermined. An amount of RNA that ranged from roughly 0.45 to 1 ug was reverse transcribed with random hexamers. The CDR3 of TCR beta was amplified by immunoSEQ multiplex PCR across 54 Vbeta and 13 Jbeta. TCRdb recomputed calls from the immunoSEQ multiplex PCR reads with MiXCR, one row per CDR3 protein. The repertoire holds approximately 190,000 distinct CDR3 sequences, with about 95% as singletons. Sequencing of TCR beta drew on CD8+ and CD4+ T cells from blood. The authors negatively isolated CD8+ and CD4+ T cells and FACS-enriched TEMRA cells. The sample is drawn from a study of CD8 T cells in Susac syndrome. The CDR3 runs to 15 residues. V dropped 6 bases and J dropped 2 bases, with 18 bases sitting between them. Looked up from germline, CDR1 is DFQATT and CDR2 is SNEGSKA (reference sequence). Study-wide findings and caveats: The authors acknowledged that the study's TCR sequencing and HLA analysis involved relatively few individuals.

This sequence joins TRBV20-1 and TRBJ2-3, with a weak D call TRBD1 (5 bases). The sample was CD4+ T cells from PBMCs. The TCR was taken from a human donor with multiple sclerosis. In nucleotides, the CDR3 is TGCAGTGCCCCAGACAGTCGTGGACCCACAGATACGCAGTATTTT. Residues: CSAPDSRGPTDTQYF.